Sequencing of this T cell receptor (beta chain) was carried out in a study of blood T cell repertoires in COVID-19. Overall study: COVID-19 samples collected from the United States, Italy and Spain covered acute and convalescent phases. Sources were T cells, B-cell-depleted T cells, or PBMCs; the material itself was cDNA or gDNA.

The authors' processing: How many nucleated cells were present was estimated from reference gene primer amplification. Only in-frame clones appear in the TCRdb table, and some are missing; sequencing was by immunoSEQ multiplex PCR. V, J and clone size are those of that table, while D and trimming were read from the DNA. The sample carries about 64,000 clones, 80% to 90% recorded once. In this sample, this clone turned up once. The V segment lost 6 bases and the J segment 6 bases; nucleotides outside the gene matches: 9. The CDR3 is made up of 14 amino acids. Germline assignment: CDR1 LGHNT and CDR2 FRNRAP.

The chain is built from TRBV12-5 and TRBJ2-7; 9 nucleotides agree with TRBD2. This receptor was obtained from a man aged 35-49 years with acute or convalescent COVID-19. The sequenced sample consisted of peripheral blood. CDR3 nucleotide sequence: TGTGCTAGTGGAAACAGCGGGGGGACTACCGAGCAGTACTTC. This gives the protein CASGNSGGTTEQYF.